This TCR beta chain is drawn from a study of CD8 T cells in ankylosing spondylitis. This clonotype showed up many times. No antigen is known for it. Study-wide results and limits: Characteristic of ankylosing spondylitis blood, it appeared, was a TCR beta motif comprising fewer than 10 highly homologous variants.

TCRdb fed the 5' RACE reads into MiXCR, producing one record per CDR3 protein. This sample yields about 800,000 distinct CDR3 sequences, of which about 11% are seen a single time; under 0.6% belongs to the top ten. CDR3 length: 15 amino acids. The J segment lost 5 bases and the V segment lost 4 bases, leaving 11 bases of the junction unmatched. Germline CDR1 is SGHRS and CDR2 is YFSETQ. Material for sequencing was blood, either unsorted or a sorted T cell fraction (not recorded which). J is TRBJ1-1 and V is TRBV5-1; 7 positions match TRBD1. The source is a male donor with ankylosing spondylitis. DNA of the CDR3: TGCGCCAGCAGCCCCCGACAGGGTCCGAGTACTGAAGCTTTCTTT. It yields the protein CASSPRQGPSTEAFF.